This T cell receptor (beta chain) is drawn from a study of blood T cells in healthy people across ages. Together with a sample-barcoded 5' primer, a J-beta primer mix was included in a second PCR lasting about 6 to 11 cycles. TCRdb itself ran the 5' RACE reads through MiXCR, one entry per CDR3 protein. The repertoire holds over 600,000 distinct CDR3 sequences, with about 47% as singletons. This clonotype was picked up a small number of times. V was shortened by 1 base and J by 1 base, with 6 bases between the two germline ends. This CDR3 is 14 amino acids long. CDR1 is SGHTA, CDR2 FQGNSA, per germline.

The TCR comes from a man older than 75 in good health. The sequencing sample was made of blood. The rearrangement uses TRBV7-2 and TRBJ2-3; no clear D. CDR3: CASSLEQGTDTQYF. The CDR3 nucleotides are TGTGCCAGCAGCTTAGAGCAGGGCACAGATACGCAGTATTTT. The full variable domain, with the rest looked up from reference TRBV7-2 and TRBJ2-3, is GAGVSQSPSNKVTEKGKDVELRCDPISGHTALYWYRQSLGQGLEFLIYFQGNSAPDKSGLPSDRFSAERTGGSVSTLTIQRTQQEDSAVYLCASSLEQGTDTQYFGPGTRLTVL.